This TCR beta chain was captured by sequencing in a study of T cell responses to AZD1222 COVID-19 vaccine. Points from the study as a whole: Elevations in Spike-specific TCR breadth and depth followed administration of two AZD1222 doses. The reported proportion of spike-specific TCRs targeting unmutated variant regions was nearly half.

The method was immunoSEQ multiplex PCR; TCRdb's version includes in-frame clones alone and lacks a portion of them. Among some 150,000 clones listed, approximately 88% were seen once. This clone was counted once. Antigen: not known. Germline V gene lookup returns CDR1 KGHDR and CDR2 SFDVKD. CDR3 length: 16 residues. Trimming took off 4 bases at V and 0 bases at J, with 9 bases between the two ends. The source material was peripheral blood, sampled on day 0 of MenACWY control vaccination. This chain uses TRBV24-1 with TRBJ2-6; D is perhaps TRBD1 (5 bases). The origin of this receptor is an adult in good health. This chain's CDR3 is CATSDPGISGANVLTF. CDR3 nucleotides: TGTGCCACCAGTGACCCAGGGATCTCTGGGGCCAACGTCCTGACTTTC.